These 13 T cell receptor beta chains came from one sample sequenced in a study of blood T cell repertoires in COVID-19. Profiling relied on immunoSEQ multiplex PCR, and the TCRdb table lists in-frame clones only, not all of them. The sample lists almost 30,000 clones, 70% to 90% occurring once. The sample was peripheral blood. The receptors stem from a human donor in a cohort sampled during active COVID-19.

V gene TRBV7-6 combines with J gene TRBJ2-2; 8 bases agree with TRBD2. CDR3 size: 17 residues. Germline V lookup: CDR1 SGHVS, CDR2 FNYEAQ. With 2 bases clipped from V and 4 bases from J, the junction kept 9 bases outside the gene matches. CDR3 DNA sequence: TGTGCCAGCAGCTTAACGTCCTCAGCGGGGGTCACCGGGGAGCTGTTTTTT. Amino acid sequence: CASSLTSSAGVTGELFF.

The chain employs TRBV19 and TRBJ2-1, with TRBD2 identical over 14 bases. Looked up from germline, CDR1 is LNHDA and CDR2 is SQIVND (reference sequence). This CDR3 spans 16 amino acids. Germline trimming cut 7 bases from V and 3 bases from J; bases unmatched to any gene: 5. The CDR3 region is CASTRTSGGNYNEQFF. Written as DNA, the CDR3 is TGTGCCAGTACCAGGACTAGCGGGGGGAACTACAATGAGCAGTTCTTC. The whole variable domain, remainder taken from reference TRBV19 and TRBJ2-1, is DGGITQSPKYLFRKEGQNVTLSCEQNLNHDAMYWYRQDPGQGLRLIYYSQIVNDFQKGDIAEGYSVSREKKESFPLTVTSAQKNPTAFYLCASTRTSGGNYNEQFFGPGTRLTVL.

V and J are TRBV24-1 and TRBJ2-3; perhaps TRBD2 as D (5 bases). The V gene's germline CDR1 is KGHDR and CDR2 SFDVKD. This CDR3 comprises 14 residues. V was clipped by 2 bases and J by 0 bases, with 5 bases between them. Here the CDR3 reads CATSDSGSTDTQYF. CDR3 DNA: TGTGCCACCAGTGATTCGGGGAGCACAGATACGCAGTATTTT.

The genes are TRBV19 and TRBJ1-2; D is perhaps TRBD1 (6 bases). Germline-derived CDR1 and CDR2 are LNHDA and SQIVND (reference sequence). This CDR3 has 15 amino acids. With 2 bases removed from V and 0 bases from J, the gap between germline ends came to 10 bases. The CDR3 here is CASSITRGANYGYTF. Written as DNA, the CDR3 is TGTGCCAGTAGTATAACCAGGGGAGCTAACTATGGCTACACCTTC.

DNA of the CDR3: TGTGCCAGCAGCGAAGGGGTAAATGAGCAGTTCTTC. Translating gives CASSEGVNEQFF. The chain has TRBV7-9 and TRBJ2-1, with D possibly being TRBD1 (5 bases). The CDR3 has 12 amino acids. Germline V gene lookup returns CDR1 SEHNR and CDR2 FQNEAQ (reference sequence). Trimming left V 5 bases short and J 7 bases short, with 9 bases between.

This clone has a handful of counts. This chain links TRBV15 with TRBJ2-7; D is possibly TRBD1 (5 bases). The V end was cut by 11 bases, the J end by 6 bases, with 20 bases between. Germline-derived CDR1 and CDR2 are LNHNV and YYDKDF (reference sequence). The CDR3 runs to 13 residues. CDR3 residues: CAVGYGRASEQYF. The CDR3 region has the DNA TGTGCCGTGGGATATGGCAGGGCATCCGAGCAGTACTTC.

The CDR3 sequence is CASSYSPTDRDYGYTF. The DNA for the CDR3 is TGTGCCAGCAGTTACTCGCCTACCGACAGGGACTATGGCTACACCTTC. The gene calls are TRBV6-2 or TRBV6-3 and TRBJ1-2, with 7 bases aligning to TRBD1. Losses at the gene ends were 0 bases for V and 3 bases for J; bases not matched to a gene: 7. The CDR3 sequence is 16 residues long. The V gene's germline CDR1 is MNHEY and CDR2 SVGEGT.

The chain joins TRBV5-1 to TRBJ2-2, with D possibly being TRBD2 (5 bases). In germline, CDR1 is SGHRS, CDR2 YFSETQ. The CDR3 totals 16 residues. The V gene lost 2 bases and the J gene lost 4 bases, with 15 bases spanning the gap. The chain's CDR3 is CASSLQGLLGTGELFF. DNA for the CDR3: TGCGCCAGCAGCTTACAAGGACTCTTGGGCACCGGGGAGCTGTTTTTT.

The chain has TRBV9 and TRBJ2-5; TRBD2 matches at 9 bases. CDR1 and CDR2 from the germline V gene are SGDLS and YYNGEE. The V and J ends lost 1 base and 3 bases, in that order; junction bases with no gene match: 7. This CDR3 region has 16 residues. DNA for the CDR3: TGTGCCAGCAGCGTACGCCCCAGCGGGGGGAAAGAGACCCAGTACTTC. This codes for CASSVRPSGGKETQYF.

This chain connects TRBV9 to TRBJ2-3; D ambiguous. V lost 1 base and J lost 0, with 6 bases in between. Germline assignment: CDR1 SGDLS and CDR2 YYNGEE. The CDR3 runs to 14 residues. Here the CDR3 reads CASSVSGSTDTQYF. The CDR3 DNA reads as TGTGCCAGCAGCGTAAGTGGCAGCACAGATACGCAGTATTTT.

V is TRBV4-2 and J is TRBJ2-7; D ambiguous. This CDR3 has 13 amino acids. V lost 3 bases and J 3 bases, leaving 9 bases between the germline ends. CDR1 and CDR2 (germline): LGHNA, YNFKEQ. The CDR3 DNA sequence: TGTGCCAGCAGCCAGAGAGGTGGCTACGAGCAGTACTTC. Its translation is CASSQRGGYEQYF.

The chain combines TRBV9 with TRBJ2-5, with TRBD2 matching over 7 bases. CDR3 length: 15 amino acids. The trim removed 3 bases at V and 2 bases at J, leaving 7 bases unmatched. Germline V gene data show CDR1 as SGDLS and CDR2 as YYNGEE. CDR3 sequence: CASSASGGGQETQYF. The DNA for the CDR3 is TGTGCCAGCAGCGCCAGTGGGGGGGGACAAGAGACCCAGTACTTC.

The CDR3 spells CASLRGLTGGEKLFF. The CDR3 coding sequence is TGTGCCAGCCTTAGGGGGTTGACAGGGGGAGAAAAACTGTTTTTT. The V gene is TRBV6-5, the J gene TRBJ1-4, with 9 bases fitting TRBD1. The CDR3 sequence is 15 residues long. V lost 8 bases, J lost 8 bases, and 12 bases stayed unmatched. Germline CDR1 and CDR2: MNHEY and SVGAGI.